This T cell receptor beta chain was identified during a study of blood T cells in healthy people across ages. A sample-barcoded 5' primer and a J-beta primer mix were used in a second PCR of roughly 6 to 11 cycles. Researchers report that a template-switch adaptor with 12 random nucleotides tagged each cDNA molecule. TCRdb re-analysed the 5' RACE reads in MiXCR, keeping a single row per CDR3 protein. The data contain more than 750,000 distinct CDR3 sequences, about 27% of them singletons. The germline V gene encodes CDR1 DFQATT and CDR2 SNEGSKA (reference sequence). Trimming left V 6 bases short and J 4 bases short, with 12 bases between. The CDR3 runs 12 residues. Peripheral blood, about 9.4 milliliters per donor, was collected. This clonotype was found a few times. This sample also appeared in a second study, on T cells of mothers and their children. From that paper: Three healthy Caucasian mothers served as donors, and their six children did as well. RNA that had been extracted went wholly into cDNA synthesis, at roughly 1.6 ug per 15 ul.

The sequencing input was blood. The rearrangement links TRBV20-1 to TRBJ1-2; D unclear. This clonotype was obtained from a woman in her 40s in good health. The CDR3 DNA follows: TGCAGTGCACCGGCGGCGGCCTATGGCTACACCTTC. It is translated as CSAPAAAYGYTF.